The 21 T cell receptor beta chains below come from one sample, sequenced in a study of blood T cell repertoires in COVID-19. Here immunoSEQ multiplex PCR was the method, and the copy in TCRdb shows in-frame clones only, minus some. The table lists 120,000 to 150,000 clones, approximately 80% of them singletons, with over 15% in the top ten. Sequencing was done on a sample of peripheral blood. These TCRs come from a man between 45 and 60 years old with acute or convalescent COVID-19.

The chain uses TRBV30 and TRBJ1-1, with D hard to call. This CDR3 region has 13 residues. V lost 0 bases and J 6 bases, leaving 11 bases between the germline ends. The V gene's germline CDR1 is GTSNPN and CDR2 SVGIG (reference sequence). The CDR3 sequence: CAWSVVNSPEAFF. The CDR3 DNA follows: TGTGCCTGGAGTGTAGTAAACAGCCCTGAAGCTTTCTTT.

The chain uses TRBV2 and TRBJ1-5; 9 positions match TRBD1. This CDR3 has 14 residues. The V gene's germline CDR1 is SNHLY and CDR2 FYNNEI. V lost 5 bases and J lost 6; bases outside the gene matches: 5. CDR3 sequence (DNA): TGTGCCAGCAGTCTGACAGGGGGTATTCAGCCCCAGCATTTT. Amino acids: CASSLTGGIQPQHF. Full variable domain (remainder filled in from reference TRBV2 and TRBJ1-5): EPEVTQTPSHQVTQMGQEVILRCVPISNHLYFYWYRQILGQKVEFLVSFYNNEISEKSEIFDDQFSVERPDGSNFTLKIRSTKLEDSAMYFCASSLTGGIQPQHFGDGTRLSIL.

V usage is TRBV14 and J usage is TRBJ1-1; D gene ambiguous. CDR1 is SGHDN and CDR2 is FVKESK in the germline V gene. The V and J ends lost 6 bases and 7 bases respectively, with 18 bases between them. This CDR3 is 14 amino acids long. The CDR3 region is CASSLYGDSLEAFF. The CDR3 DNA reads TGTGCCAGCAGTCTGTATGGTGATAGCCTTGAAGCTTTCTTT.

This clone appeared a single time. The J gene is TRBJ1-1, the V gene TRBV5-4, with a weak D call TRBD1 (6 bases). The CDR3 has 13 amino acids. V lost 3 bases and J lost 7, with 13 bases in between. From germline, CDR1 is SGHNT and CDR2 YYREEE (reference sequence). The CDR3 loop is CASSSDSENEAFF. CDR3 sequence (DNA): TGTGCCAGCAGCTCGGACAGCGAGAATGAAGCTTTCTTT.

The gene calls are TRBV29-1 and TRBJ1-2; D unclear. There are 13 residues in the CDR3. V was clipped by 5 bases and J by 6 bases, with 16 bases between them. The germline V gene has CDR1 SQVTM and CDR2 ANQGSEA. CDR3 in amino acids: CSVPQARAHGYTF. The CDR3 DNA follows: TGCAGCGTTCCCCAGGCGCGGGCGCATGGCTACACCTTC.

CDR3: CASSGTLHTEAFF. The DNA of the CDR3 is TGCGCCAGCAGCGGGACACTCCACACTGAAGCTTTCTTT. The rearrangement joins TRBV5-1 to TRBJ1-1; possibly TRBD1 for D (6 bases). Looked up from germline, CDR1 is SGHRS and CDR2 is YFSETQ. The CDR3 extends over 13 amino acids. V was cut by 4 bases and J by 3 bases, with 10 bases left in between.

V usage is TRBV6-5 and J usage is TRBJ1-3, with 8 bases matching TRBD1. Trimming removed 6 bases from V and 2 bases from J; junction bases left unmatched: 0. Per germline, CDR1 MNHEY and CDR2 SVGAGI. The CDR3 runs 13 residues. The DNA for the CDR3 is TGTGCCAGCAGCAGGGGGCCTGGAAACACCATATATTTT. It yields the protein CASSRGPGNTIYF.

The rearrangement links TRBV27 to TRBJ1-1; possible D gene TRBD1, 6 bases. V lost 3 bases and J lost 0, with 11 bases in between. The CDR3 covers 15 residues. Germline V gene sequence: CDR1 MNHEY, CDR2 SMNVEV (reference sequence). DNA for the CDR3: TGTGCCAGCAGTTTGGGGGCTGCTTTGAACACTGAAGCTTTCTTT. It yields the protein CASSLGAALNTEAFF.

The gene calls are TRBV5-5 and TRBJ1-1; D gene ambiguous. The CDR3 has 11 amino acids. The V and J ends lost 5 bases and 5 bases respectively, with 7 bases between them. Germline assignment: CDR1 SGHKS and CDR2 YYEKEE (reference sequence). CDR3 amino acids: CASRGGTEAFF. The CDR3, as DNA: TGTGCCAGCAGGGGAGGGACTGAAGCTTTCTTT.

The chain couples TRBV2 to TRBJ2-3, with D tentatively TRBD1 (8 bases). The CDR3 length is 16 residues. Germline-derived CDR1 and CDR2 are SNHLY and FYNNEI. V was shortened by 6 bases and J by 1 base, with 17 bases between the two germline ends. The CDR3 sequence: CASRNDRGGGTDTQYF. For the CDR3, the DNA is TGTGCCAGCAGAAACGACAGGGGAGGGGGCACAGATACGCAGTATTTT.

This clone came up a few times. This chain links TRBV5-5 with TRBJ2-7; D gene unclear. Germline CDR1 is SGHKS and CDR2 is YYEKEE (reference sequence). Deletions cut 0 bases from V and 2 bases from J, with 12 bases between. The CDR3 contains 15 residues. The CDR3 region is CASSLGQHPTYEQYV. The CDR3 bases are TGTGCCAGCAGCTTGGGGCAACATCCGACCTACGAGCAGTACGTC.

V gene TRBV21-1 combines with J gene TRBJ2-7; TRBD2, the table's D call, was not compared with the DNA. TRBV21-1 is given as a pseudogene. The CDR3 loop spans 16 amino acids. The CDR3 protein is CASSKARAGEVYEQYF. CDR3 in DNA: TGTGCCAGCAGCAAAGCGCGAGCGGGGGAAGTATACGAGCAGTACTTC.

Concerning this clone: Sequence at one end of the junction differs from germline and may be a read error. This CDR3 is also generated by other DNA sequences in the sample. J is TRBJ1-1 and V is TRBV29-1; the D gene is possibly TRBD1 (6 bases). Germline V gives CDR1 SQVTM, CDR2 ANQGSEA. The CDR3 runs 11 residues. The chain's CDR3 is CSSQQGSEAFF. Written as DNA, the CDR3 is TGTAGCTCCCAACAGGGTTCTGAAGCTTTCTTT.

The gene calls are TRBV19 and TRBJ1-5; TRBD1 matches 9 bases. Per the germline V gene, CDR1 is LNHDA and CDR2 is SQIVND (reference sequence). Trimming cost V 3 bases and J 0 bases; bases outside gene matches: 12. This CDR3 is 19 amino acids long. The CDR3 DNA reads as TGTGCCAGTAGTATTCGGGTGGGGGACAGGGCTTATAGCAATCAGCCCCAGCATTTT. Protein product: CASSIRVGDRAYSNQPQHF.

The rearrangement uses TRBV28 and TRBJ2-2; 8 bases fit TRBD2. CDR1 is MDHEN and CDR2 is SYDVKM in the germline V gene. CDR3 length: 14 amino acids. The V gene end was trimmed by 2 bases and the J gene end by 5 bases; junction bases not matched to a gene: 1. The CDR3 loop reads CASSLTGGTGELFF. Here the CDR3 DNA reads TGTGCCAGCAGTTTAACGGGGGGGACCGGGGAGCTGTTTTTT.

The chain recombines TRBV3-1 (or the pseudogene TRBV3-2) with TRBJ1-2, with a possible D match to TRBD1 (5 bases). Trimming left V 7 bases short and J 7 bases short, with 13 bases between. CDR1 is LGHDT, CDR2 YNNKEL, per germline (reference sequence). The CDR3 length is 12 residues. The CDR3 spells CASNSYRGGYTF. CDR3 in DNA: TGTGCCAGCAATTCCTATAGGGGTGGCTACACCTTC.

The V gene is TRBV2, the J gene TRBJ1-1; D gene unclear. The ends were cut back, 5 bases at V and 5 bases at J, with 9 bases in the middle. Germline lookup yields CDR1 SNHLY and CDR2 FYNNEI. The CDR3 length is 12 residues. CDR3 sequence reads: CASSYTDTEAFF. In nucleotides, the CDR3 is TGTGCCAGCAGTTACACCGATACTGAAGCTTTCTTT.

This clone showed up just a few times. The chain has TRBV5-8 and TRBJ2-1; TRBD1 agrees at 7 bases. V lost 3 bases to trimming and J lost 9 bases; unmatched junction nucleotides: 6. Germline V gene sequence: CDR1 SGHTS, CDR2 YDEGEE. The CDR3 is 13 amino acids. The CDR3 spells CASSWAPGGEQFF. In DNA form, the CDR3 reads TGTGCCAGCAGCTGGGCCCCAGGGGGTGAGCAGTTCTTC. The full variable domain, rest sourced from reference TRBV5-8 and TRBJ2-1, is EAGVTQSPTHLIKTRGQQATLRCSPISGHTSVYWYQQALGLGLQFLLWYDEGEERNRGNFPPRFSGRQFPNYSSELNVNALELEDSALYLCASSWAPGGEQFFGPGTRLTVL.

CDR3 sequence reads: CASSLVGPDSLRGYTF. In DNA, the CDR3 is TGCGCCAGCAGCTTGGTTGGCCCGGACAGTCTGCGTGGCTACACCTTC. The chain uses TRBV5-1 and TRBJ1-2, with TRBD1 as a possible D gene (6 bases). V was shortened by 0 bases and J by 7 bases, with 19 bases between the two germline ends. Germline assignment: CDR1 SGHRS and CDR2 YFSETQ. The CDR3 is 16 residues long.

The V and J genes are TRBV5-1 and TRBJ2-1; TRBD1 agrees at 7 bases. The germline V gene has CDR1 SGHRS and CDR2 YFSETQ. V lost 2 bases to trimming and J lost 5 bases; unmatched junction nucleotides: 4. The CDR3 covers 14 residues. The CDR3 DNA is TGCGCCAGCAGCTTTGGACAGGCTGACAATGAGCAGTTCTTC. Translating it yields CASSFGQADNEQFF. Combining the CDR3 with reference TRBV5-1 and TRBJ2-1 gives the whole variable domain KAGVTQTPRYLIKTRGQQVTLSCSPISGHRSVSWYQQTPGQGLQFLFEYFSETQRNKGNFPGRFSGRQFSNSRSEMNVSTLELGDSALYLCASSFGQADNEQFFGPGTRLTVL.

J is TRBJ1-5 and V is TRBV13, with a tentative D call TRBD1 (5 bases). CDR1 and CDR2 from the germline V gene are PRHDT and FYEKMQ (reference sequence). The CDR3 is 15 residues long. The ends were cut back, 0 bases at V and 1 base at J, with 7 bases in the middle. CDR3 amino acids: CASSLGRASNQPQHF. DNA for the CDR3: TGTGCCAGCAGCTTAGGCAGGGCAAGCAATCAGCCCCAGCATTTT.